This T cell receptor (beta chain) was identified during a study of regulatory T cells in long-lasting Graves disease. This CDR3 has 16 residues. Germline V gene lookup returns CDR1 SGHDN and CDR2 FVKESK. Trimming took 0 bases from V and 5 from J, leaving 14 bases between them. Researchers made TCR beta libraries by using iRepertoire HTBI primers and running Arm-PCR on CDR3 regions. TCRdb analysed the multiplex PCR reads with MiXCR anew, one entry per CDR3 protein. The data hold about 470,000 distinct CDR3 sequences, with 16% observed a single time. Regarding time point: newly diagnosed GD, antithyroid drugs for less than 3 months. Making the TCR library involved RNA that had been extracted from PBMCs. A further study also used this sample, focusing on T cells in Graves' hyperthyroidism and ophthalmopathy.

The sequence was collected from a man aged 40-55 years with Graves disease. The V gene is TRBV14, the J gene TRBJ2-1; no clear D gene. The sequencing used peripheral blood mononuclear cells (PBMCs), collected at new diagnosis, from a patient treated with antithyroid drugs. CDR3 coding DNA: TGTGCCAGCAGCCAAGATCCTGAGGCCGGAAACAATGAGCAGTTCTTC. Protein: CASSQDPEAGNNEQFF.